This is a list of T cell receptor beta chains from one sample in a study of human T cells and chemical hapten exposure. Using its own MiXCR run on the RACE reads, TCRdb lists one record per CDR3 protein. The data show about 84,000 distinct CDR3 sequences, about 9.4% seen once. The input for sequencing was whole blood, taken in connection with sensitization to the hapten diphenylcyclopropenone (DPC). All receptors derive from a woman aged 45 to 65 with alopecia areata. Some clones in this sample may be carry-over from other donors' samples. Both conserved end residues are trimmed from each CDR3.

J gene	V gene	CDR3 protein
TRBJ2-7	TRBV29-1	SAMTSGSYEQY
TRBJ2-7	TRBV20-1	SELAKNEQY
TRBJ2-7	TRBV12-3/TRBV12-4	ASRKAGTNYEQY
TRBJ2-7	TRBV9	ASSVAPSGSYEQY
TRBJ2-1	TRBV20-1	SARSSQGMFGEQF
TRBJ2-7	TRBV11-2	ASSLVPRMNEQY
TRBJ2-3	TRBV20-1	SARDGTASTDTQY
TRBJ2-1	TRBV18	ASSPPGSGSTYNEQF
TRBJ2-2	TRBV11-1	ASSFSQGGTGELF
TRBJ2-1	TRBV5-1	ASGQTPSYNEQF
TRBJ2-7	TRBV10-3	AISETDRGSYEQY
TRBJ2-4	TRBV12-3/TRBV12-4	ASSQDLAKNIQY
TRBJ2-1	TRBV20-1	SAGRYNEQF
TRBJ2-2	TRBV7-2	ASSWQGANTGELF
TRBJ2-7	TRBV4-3	ASSQQPGLVGEQY
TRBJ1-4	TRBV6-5	ASSYRVATNEKLF
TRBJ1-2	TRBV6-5	ASSQGQYYGYT
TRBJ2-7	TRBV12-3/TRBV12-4	ASSLSTGPYEQY
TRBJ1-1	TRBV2	ASSERTGVNTEAF
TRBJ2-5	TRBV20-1	SASPGTSGRAPRSETQY
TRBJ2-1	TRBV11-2	ASSRIGTSRNEQF
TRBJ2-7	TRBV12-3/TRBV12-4	ASSFSGDEQY
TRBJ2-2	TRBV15	ATSRERGTGELF
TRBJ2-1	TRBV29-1	SVLDPWVAAHNEQF
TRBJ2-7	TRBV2	ASSAGLAGPYEQY
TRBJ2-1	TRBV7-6	ASSPDGEGEQF
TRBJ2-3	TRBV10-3	AIPRTGVTDTQY
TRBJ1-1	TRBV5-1	ASSLVAGMNTEAF
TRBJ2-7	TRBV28	ASTHSGTDYEQY
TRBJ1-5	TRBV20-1	SASRGQRNQPQH
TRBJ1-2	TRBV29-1	SVEPMNYGYT
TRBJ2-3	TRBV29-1	SVDVSGRDTQY
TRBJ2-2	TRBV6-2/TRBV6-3	ASRRGQVNTGELF
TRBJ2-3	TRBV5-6	ASSFISSDRDTQY
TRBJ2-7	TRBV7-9	ASSLEQGARLDEQY
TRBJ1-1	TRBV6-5	ASSRQGANTEAF
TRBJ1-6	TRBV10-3	AIKDRPGNSPLH
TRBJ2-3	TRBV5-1	ASSLSGTSGSRITDTQY
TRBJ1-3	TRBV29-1	SVVRSRNSGNTIY
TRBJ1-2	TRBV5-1	ASSLRTGGGYGYT
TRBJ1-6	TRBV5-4	ASSLVGRRNSPLH
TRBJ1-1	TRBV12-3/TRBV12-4	ASSPHPGTGVVYTEAF
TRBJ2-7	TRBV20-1	SARRGQAGEQY
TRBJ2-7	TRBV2	ASISSPLVYGEQY